Given below is one TCR beta chain in context. Its target is not known. TCR beta CDR3 region amplification was performed from RNA transcripts. The HTBI primer set drove a first-round RT-PCR of the TCR CDR3. TCRdb redid the calling of the multiplex PCR reads with MiXCR, one entry per CDR3 protein. The repertoire has 390,000 or so distinct CDR3 sequences, roughly 15% of them found once; the top ten carry approximately 13%. Each diagnosis was grounded in clinical symptoms, serum thyroxine and TRAb, thyroid ultrasound, and orbital computed tomography. Each 10 ml fresh peripheral blood draw supplied the PBMCs. The data are from a study of T cells in Graves' hyperthyroidism and ophthalmopathy. Study-level results: The model forecast ophthalmopathy, anticipating it by a median around 6.5 months before onset. In simple terms, a model built on 13 V-J features told ophthalmopathy apart from stable hyperthyroidism.

V shed 7 bases and J shed 8 bases, with 23 bases lying between them. The CDR3 has 15 amino acids. Germline loops: CDR1 LNHDA, CDR2 SQIVND (reference sequence). The rearrangement uses TRBV19 and TRBJ1-2; no firm D call. Source material: blood. This receptor was taken from a man in his late teens or twenties with Graves' ophthalmopathy. Here the CDR3 reads CASIEDGVRADGYTF. CDR3 nucleotides: TGTGCCAGTATAGAAGATGGGGTGCGGGCAGACGGCTACACCTTC.